This TCR beta chain appears in the sequencing data of a study of blood T cells in healthy people across ages (dated by TCRdb to between 2015 and 2017). In terms of the full investigation: In model experiments, template switching captured about one uniquely barcoded TCR beta cDNA molecule for every two T cells. To track age-related changes in TCR beta repertoire diversity, the study relied on deep sequencing normalized with unique cDNA molecular identifiers. The donors were split into four age groups: young (average around 15 years), middle-aged (39), aged (approximately 60) and long-lived (approximately 89). To avoid experimental bias, donors of different ages were randomly spread across the sequencing lanes. The study analyzed two additional independent replicas of 1 million unique cDNA reads from the same blood draw for two donors, one aged 18 to 29 and one aged 80 or older. Beyond this particular receptor, the publication reports: Because the CMV infection status of the donors was unknown, age-related changes in expanded clonotypes may potentially have been confounded. Conclusive comparison of naive and antigen-experienced compartments was prevented by the profiling of bulk unsorted PBMCs. Estimates of total diversity from one million sequenced T cells were regarded as lower bounds and underestimates. As age increased, observed TCR beta diversity per million T cells dropped in a roughly linear way, and a significant reduction was already evident by age about 36. Observed TCR beta diversity correlated strongly with the percentage of naive T cells measured by flow cytometry. Compared with the aged group, the long-lived group had more naive CD4+ T cells, fewer expanded clones and increased TCR diversity, suggesting age selection.

Library generation was performed with 5' RACE. Sequencing was performed on an Illumina HiSeq 2500. A second PCR of about 6 to 12 cycles was run with a J-beta primer mix and a sample-barcoded 5' primer. A template-switch 5' adaptor carrying 12 random nucleotides introduced a unique molecular identifier onto each TCR beta cDNA molecule. Each sample yielded at least 2.5 million CDR3-containing paired-end reads. First-strand cDNA synthesis was performed from all RNA using the Mint cDNA synthesis kit, with priming by a TRBC-specific oligonucleotide. Following uracil-DNA glycosylase treatment, a first 18-cycle PCR with universal primers M1SS and BC2_uni_R was performed on all cDNA. In the source study's methods: Each sample was normalized by randomly selecting 1 million high-quality reads, each carrying a distinct molecular identifier. Reads with shared molecular identifiers were discarded instead of being binned into consensus sequences. CDR3 identification, clonotype clustering and error correction used MiTCR with a Q25 quality threshold and the strictest error-elimination algorithm. A nonparametric unseen species model using Euler transformation provided a lower-bound estimate of total TCR beta diversity. TCRdb ran its own pipeline on the public reads, namely fastp trimming at Q25 and MiXCR clone calling, and kept in-frame beta chains. Rows matching on CDR3 protein sequence are summarized as one entry with the most common DNA and genes. In this record, the V and J calls reflect TCRdb's handling and not the investigators' own analysis. Within this sample are 730,000 or so distinct CDR3 sequences, with roughly 47% of them counted one time only. Roughly 19% of the sample lies in the top ten.

Spanning cysteine to phenylalanine, the CDR3 consists of 14 amino acids. The entry retains the CDR3 DNA only, 42 bases that are in frame from base 1. Relative to germline, V is 3 bases shorter and J is 0 bases shorter, with 10 bases between their ends. Reading the germline V gene gives CDR1 SQVTM and CDR2 ANQGSEA. In this sample, this clonotype turned up a few times. It lacks a known antigen. Within one base of it there is no much larger clone, and no base qualities were kept. Donors were 39 systemically healthy Caucasian individuals from Russia aged roughly 6 to 90 years. Each donor gave approximately 9.3 milliliters of peripheral blood, collected into EDTA-treated Vacutainer tubes. PBMCs were isolated by Ficoll-Paque density-gradient centrifugation, with at least 6 million obtained per sample. Trizol reagent was used to extract total RNA from the PBMCs, yielding at least 6 micrograms per sample. Naive CD45RAhigh/CD27high T cell percentages were measured by flow cytometry on a PBMC aliquot from every donor.

The sample consisted of blood. The TCR sequence derives from a woman aged 55-70 years in good health. The chain is assembled from TRBV29-1 and TRBJ2-3, with the D gene too uncertain to name. The DNA sequence reads TGCAGCGTTGATTCCATCACTAGCACAGATACGCAGTATTTT. It translates as CSVDSITSTDTQYF.